This TCR beta chain was identified during a study of T cell responses to AZD1222 COVID-19 vaccine. Findings and caveats of the study: Spike-specific TCR breadth and depth grew following two AZD1222 doses.

Method: immunoSEQ multiplex PCR; TCRdb's copy keeps in-frame clones and lacks some. The table records 95,000 to 150,000 clones, 85% to 90% of them present only once. As regards this clone: Antigen: not known. Other DNA sequences within the sample encode an identical CDR3.

This CDR3 has 15 residues. The germline CDR1 and CDR2 sequences are MNHEY and SVGAGI. Unmatched junction bases numbered 0, after V lost 0 bases and J lost 3 bases. This receptor was taken from an adult in good health. This specimen consisted of peripheral blood, obtained on day 0 of AZD1222 vaccination. The gene calls are TRBV6-5 and TRBJ2-7; 12 bases map to TRBD2. The CDR3 nucleotides read TGTGCCAGCAGTTACTCACTAGCGGGAGGCTACGAGCAGTACTTC. It codes for CASSYSLAGGYEQYF.